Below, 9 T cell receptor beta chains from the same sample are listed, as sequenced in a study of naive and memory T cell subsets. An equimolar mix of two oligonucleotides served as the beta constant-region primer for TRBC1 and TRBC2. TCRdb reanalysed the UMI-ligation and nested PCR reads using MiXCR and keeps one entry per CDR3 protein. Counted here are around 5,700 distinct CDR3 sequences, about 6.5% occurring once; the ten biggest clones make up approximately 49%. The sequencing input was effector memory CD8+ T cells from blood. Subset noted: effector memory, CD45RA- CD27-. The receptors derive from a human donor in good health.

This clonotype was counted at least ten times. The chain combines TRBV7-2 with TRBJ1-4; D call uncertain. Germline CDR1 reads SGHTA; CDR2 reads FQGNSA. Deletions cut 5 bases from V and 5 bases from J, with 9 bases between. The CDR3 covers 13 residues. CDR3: CASSIGPNEKLFF. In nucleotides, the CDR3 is TGTGCCAGCAGCATCGGACCCAATGAAAAACTGTTTTTT.

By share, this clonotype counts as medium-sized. The DNA for the CDR3 is TGTGCCAGCAGCCAAGAATTGTCGCAGTCCTATGGCTACACCTTC. Translated, it gives CASSQELSQSYGYTF. The chain carries TRBV3-1 and TRBJ1-2; unclear D gene. V lost 0 bases to trimming and J lost 4 bases, with 12 bases between them. In germline, CDR1 is LGHDT, CDR2 YNNKEL (reference sequence). CDR3 length equals 15 residues.

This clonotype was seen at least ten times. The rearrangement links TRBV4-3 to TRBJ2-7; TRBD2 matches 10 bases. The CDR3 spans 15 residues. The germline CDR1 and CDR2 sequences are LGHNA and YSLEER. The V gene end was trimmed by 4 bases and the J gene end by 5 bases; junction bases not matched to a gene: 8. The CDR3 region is CASSRTSGEFHEQYF. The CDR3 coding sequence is TGCGCCAGCAGCCGTACTAGCGGGGAGTTCCACGAGCAGTACTTC.

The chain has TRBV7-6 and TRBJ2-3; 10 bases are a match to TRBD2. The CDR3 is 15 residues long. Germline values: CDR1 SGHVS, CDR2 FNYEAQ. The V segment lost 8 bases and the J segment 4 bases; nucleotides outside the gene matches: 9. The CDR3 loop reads CASGPSGGEADTQYF. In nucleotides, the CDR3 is TGTGCCAGCGGCCCTAGCGGGGGCGAAGCAGATACGCAGTATTTT.

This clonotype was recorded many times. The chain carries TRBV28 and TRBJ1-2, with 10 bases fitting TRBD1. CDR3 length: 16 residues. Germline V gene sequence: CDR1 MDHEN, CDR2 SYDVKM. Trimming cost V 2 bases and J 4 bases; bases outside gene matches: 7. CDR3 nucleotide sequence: TGTGCCAGCAGTTTAACGACAGGGGGCCAATTCTATGGCTACACCTTC. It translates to CASSLTTGGQFYGYTF.

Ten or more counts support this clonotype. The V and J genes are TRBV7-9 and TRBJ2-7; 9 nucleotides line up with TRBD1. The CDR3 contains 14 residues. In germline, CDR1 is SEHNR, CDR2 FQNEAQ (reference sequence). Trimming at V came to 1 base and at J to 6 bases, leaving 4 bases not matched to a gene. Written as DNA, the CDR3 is TGTGCCAGCAGCTTAGTGGGGACAGGGTCCGAGCAGTACTTC. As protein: CASSLVGTGSEQYF.

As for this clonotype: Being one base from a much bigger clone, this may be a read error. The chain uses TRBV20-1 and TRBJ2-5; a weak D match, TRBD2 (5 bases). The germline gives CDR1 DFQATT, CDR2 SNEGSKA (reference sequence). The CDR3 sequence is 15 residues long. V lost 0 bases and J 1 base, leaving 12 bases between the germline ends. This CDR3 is CSARDYQRSQETQYF. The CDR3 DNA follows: TGCAGTGCTAGAGATTATCAGCGGAGCCAAGAGACCCAGTACTTC.

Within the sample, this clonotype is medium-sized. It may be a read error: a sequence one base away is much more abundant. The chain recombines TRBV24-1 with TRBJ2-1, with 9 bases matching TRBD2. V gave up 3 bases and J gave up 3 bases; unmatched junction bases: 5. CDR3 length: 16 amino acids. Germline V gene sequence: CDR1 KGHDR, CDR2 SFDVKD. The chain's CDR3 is CATSDTGTSRYNEQFF. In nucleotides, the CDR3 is TGTGCCACCAGTGATACCGGGACTAGCCGCTACAATGAGCAGTTCTTC.

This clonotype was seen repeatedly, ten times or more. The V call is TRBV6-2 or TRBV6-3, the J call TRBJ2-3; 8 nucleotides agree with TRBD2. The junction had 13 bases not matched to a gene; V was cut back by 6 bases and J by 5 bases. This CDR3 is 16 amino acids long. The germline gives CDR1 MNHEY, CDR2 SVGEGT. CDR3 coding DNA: TGTGCCAGCAGCCATCCGTTGGGAGCGGGGGAAGATACGCAGTATTTT. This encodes CASSHPLGAGEDTQYF.